One and the same sample provided the 5 T cell receptor beta chains below, sequenced in a study of CD8 T cells in Susac syndrome. Random hexamers served to reverse transcribe about 0.5 to 1 ug RNA. TCRdb reanalysed the immunoSEQ multiplex PCR reads using MiXCR and keeps one entry per CDR3 protein. The data show roughly 200,000 distinct CDR3 sequences, roughly 92% seen once. Sequences were obtained from CD4+ T cells from PBMCs. The source is a human donor with Susac syndrome.

This sequence joins TRBV4-3 and TRBJ1-5; D is uncertain. Germline V gives CDR1 LGHNA, CDR2 YSLEER. Trimming stripped 0 bases from V and 3 bases from J, with 6 bases between. The CDR3 loop spans 14 amino acids. The CDR3 nucleotides are TGCGCCAGCAGCCAAGATGTCGCCAATCAGCCCCAGCATTTT. It yields the protein CASSQDVANQPQHF.

This sequence joins TRBV30 and TRBJ2-7, with D unclear. The CDR3 covers 12 residues. Per germline, CDR1 GTSNPN and CDR2 SVGIG (reference sequence). V dropped 2 bases and J dropped 2 bases, with 7 bases sitting between them. The CDR3 nucleotides are TGTGCCTGGAGTCCAGGAACCTACGAGCAGTACTTC. Translating it yields CAWSPGTYEQYF. Supplemented by reference TRBV30 and TRBJ2-7, the full variable domain reads SQTIHQWPATLVQPVGSPLSLECTVEGTSNPNLYWYRQAAGRGLQLLFYSVGIGQISSEVPQNLSASRPQDRQFILSSKKLLLSDSGFYLCAWSPGTYEQYFGPGTRLTVT.

The gene calls are TRBV24-1 and TRBJ2-5, with D perhaps assigned TRBD1 or TRBD2 (7 bases each). V gave up 3 bases and J gave up 5 bases, with 18 bases separating them. The CDR3 has 16 residues. CDR1 KGHDR and CDR2 SFDVKD come from the germline V gene. CDR3: CATSDAPRGGRETQYF. CDR3 bases: TGTGCCACCAGTGATGCCCCCAGGGGGGGAAGGGAGACCCAGTACTTC.

This sequence joins TRBV6-6 and TRBJ1-5; 8 bases are shared with TRBD1. Trimming removed 2 bases from V and 7 bases from J; junction bases left unmatched: 7. The CDR3 is 15 residues long. Germline loops: CDR1 MNHNY, CDR2 SVGAGI (reference sequence). CDR3 protein: CASSYAQGAGQPQHF. The DNA of the CDR3 is TGTGCCAGCAGTTACGCGCAGGGGGCGGGCCAGCCCCAGCATTTT.

The chain employs TRBV20-1 and TRBJ1-1, with D unclear. This CDR3 contains 12 residues. Trimming removed 6 bases at V and 7 bases at J, with 15 bases between. Per the germline V gene, CDR1 is DFQATT and CDR2 is SNEGSKA (reference sequence). As DNA, the CDR3 is TGCAGTGCCGAAGACCCTCCCCGTGAAGCTTTCTTT. Protein: CSAEDPPREAFF.